This TCR beta chain is from a study of shared clonotypes between healthy human individuals. The data were produced by immunoSEQ multiplex PCR, yet TCRdb's version contains in-frame clones alone and is incomplete. The sample gives around 1.4 million clones, 98% of which show up once; under 0.45% is in the top ten. Notes on this clone: Its target is unknown.

Trimming cost V 11 bases and J 10 bases; bases outside gene matches: 11. CDR1 and CDR2 (germline): WSHSY, SAAADI. This CDR3 is built from 13 residues. Negatively enriched CD4+ T cells were divided by CD45RA into naive and memory. Study-level results: Although depth was large, rarefaction showed that sequencing of the sorted subsets was incomplete. Limited genetic and exposure-history diversity came from having few donors.

V usage is TRBV10-2 and J usage is TRBJ2-1; 10 bases are a match to TRBD2. Sequenced material: naive CD4+ T cells sorted from blood. Subset in this sample: CD45RA+ positively selected. The origin of this receptor is a man aged 25-40 years in good health. The CDR3 DNA reads TGCGCCGGCACCGCCGGGACTAGCGACGAGCAGTTCTTC. Translated, it gives CAGTAGTSDEQFF.